This T cell receptor (beta chain) was captured in a study of cytomegalovirus exposure and HLA in healthy donors. V lost 3 bases and J lost 3; bases outside the gene matches: 4. Germline values: CDR1 KGHSH, CDR2 LQKENI. The CDR3 is made up of 16 amino acids. As to this clone: The antigen is unknown.

The PCR had 60 Vbeta and 13 Jbeta primers. Clones were read by immunoSEQ multiplex PCR, and TCRdb kept only the in-frame ones, dropping some. The top ten hold under 2% of the sample, which has more than 140,000 clones, about 80% seen once. Study outcomes and limitations: Whilst most TCR sequences proved rare, a subset of public TCRs occurred across many donors. In a later analysis, DRB1 alleles had the most associated TCRs; HLA-C alleles the fewest.

The V gene is TRBV18, the J gene TRBJ2-1; 11 bases are a match to TRBD1. The TCR originated in a woman aged 40 to 50 in good health and CMV-seronegative. Source material: PBMCs. CDR3 sequence (DNA): TGTGCCAGCTCACCCACGGGACAGGGGGACTACAATGAGCAGTTCTTC. This encodes CASSPTGQGDYNEQFF.